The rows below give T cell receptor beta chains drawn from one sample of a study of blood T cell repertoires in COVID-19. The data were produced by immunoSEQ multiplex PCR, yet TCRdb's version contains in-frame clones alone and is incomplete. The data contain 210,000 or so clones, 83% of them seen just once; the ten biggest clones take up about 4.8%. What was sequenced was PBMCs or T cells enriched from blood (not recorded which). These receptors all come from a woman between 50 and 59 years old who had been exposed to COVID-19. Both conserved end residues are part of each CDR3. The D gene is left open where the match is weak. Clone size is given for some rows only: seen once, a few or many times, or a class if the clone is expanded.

CDR3 DNA: TGTGCCAGCAGCCTGGGGGGTCTCGGGTATGGCTACACCTTC
CDR3 protein: CASSLGGLGYGYTF
V gene: TRBV11-2
D gene: NA
CDR3 length: 14
clone size: NA
J gene: TRBJ1-2

CDR3 DNA: TGCAGCGTTGAACAGTCCTCTGGAAACACCATATATTTT
CDR3 protein: CSVEQSSGNTIYF
V gene: TRBV29-1
D gene: NA
CDR3 length: 13
clone size: NA
J gene: TRBJ1-3

CDR3 DNA: TGCGCCAGCAGCCTCGGGGACGGGGGACTCGGGAATGAGCAGTTCTTC
CDR3 protein: CASSLGDGGLGNEQFF
V gene: TRBV4-1
D gene: NA
CDR3 length: 16
clone size: NA
J gene: TRBJ2-1

CDR3 DNA: TGCGCCAGCAGCTTTACAGGGGCGGGGACTGAAGCTTTCTTT
CDR3 protein: CASSFTGAGTEAFF
V gene: TRBV5-1
D gene: TRBD1
CDR3 length: 14
clone size: NA
J gene: TRBJ1-1

CDR3 DNA: TGTGCCAGTAGCAGCTTGAGGAATTCACCCCTCCACTTT
CDR3 protein: CASSSLRNSPLHF
V gene: TRBV19
D gene: NA
CDR3 length: 13
clone size: few
J gene: TRBJ1-6

CDR3 DNA: TGTGCCAGCGTCCCACCGGGACTAGCGGTGGAGCAGTACTTC
CDR3 protein: CASVPPGLAVEQYF
V gene: TRBV2
D gene: TRBD2
CDR3 length: 14
clone size: NA
J gene: TRBJ2-7

CDR3 DNA: TGTGCCAGCAGTTCCCGACTAGCTCTAGCCAAAAACATTCAGTACTTC
CDR3 protein: CASSSRLALAKNIQYF
V gene: TRBV27
D gene: TRBD2
CDR3 length: 16
clone size: NA
J gene: TRBJ2-4

CDR3 DNA: TGTGCTAGTGGTTCCCCGACAGGGCGGAACACTGAAGCTTTCTTT
CDR3 protein: CASGSPTGRNTEAFF
V gene: TRBV12-5
D gene: TRBD1
CDR3 length: 15
clone size: NA
J gene: TRBJ1-1

CDR3 DNA: TGTGCCAGCAGCTTGAGGCGGGGCATCGGTAATTCACCCCTCCACTTT
CDR3 protein: CASSLRRGIGNSPLHF
V gene: TRBV5-6
D gene: NA
CDR3 length: 16
clone size: NA
J gene: TRBJ1-6

CDR3 DNA: TGTGCCAGCAGCTTTCCGGGGGGACGCACAGATACGCAGTATTTT
CDR3 protein: CASSFPGGRTDTQYF
V gene: TRBV7-2
D gene: TRBD2
CDR3 length: 15
clone size: once
J gene: TRBJ2-3

CDR3 DNA: TGTGCCAGCAGCCGGACCGATAGCGGGTCACCCCTCCACTTT
CDR3 protein: CASSRTDSGSPLHF
V gene: TRBV5-4
D gene: NA
CDR3 length: 14
clone size: NA
J gene: TRBJ1-6

CDR3 DNA: TGCGCCAGCAGTCAGCAGACAGGGGAGCGGACCTTC
CDR3 protein: CASSQQTGERTF
V gene: TRBV10-2
D gene: TRBD1
CDR3 length: 12
clone size: NA
J gene: TRBJ1-2

CDR3 DNA: TGTGCCAGCATCGGGGGACCATACGAGCAGTACTTC
CDR3 protein: CASIGGPYEQYF
V gene: TRBV6-5
D gene: NA
CDR3 length: 12
clone size: NA
J gene: TRBJ2-7

CDR3 DNA: TGTGCCAGCACCCTCACCGGGTCGTATAGCTCCTACGAGCAGTACTTC
CDR3 protein: CASTLTGSYSSYEQYF
V gene: TRBV5-6
D gene: NA
CDR3 length: 16
clone size: NA
J gene: TRBJ2-7

CDR3 DNA: TGTGCCAGCAGTTTTTCGGGTGGGTCGGATGAGCAGTTCTTC
CDR3 protein: CASSFSGGSDEQFF
V gene: TRBV27
D gene: NA
CDR3 length: 14
clone size: NA
J gene: TRBJ2-1

CDR3 DNA: TGTGCCAGCAGCCAAGAAATCAGGGGTCCTGAAGCTTTCTTT
CDR3 protein: CASSQEIRGPEAFF
V gene: TRBV4-2
D gene: NA
CDR3 length: 14
clone size: NA
J gene: TRBJ1-1

CDR3 DNA: TGTGCCAGCAGTTTACCCGGGAACAATGAGCAGTTCTTC
CDR3 protein: CASSLPGNNEQFF
V gene: TRBV12-3/TRBV12-4
D gene: NA
CDR3 length: 13
clone size: NA
J gene: TRBJ2-1

CDR3 DNA: TGCGCCAGCACTCCGGGACTTACAAGCCCGGGGATATACGAGCAGTACTTC
CDR3 protein: CASTPGLTSPGIYEQYF
V gene: TRBV10-2
D gene: NA
CDR3 length: 17
clone size: NA
J gene: TRBJ2-7

CDR3 DNA: TGTGCCAGCAGCTCCTGGACAGGACTCACCTACGAGCAGTACTTC
CDR3 protein: CASSSWTGLTYEQYF
V gene: TRBV7-9
D gene: TRBD1
CDR3 length: 15
clone size: many
J gene: TRBJ2-7

CDR3 DNA: TGTGCCAGCAGTTTTAAACCAGGGGGTGTTAATGAAAAACTGTTTTTT
CDR3 protein: CASSFKPGGVNEKLFF
V gene: TRBV6-5
D gene: TRBD1
CDR3 length: 16
clone size: NA
J gene: TRBJ1-4

CDR3 DNA: TGTGCCAGCAGGGAGGGCGGGAACTACGAGCAGTACTTC
CDR3 protein: CASREGGNYEQYF
V gene: TRBV6-5
D gene: NA
CDR3 length: 13
clone size: NA
J gene: TRBJ2-7

CDR3 DNA: TGCAGTGCTAGTGGGGGGGGTAACAACTACGAGCAGTACTTC
CDR3 protein: CSASGGGNNYEQYF
V gene: TRBV20-1
D gene: TRBD2
CDR3 length: 14
clone size: NA
J gene: TRBJ2-7

CDR3 DNA: TGTGCCAGCAGCTTGGGCACCTATAGCAATCAGCCCCAGCATTTT
CDR3 protein: CASSLGTYSNQPQHF
V gene: TRBV11-2
D gene: NA
CDR3 length: 15
clone size: NA
J gene: TRBJ1-5

CDR3 DNA: TGCGCCAGCAGCTGGGGCCTCCGCTCCTACGAGCAGTACTTC
CDR3 protein: CASSWGLRSYEQYF
V gene: TRBV4-1
D gene: NA
CDR3 length: 14
clone size: NA
J gene: TRBJ2-7

CDR3 DNA: TGTGCCAGCAGCTTAATCGGCGGGGGCCCCTACGAGCAGTACTTC
CDR3 protein: CASSLIGGGPYEQYF
V gene: TRBV7-2
D gene: NA
CDR3 length: 15
clone size: NA
J gene: TRBJ2-7

CDR3 DNA: TGTGCCAGCAGATCGTCCTCCGGGACAGGTCGAGGGGTTAATCAGCCCCAGCATTTT
CDR3 protein: CASRSSSGTGRGVNQPQHF
V gene: TRBV27
D gene: TRBD1
CDR3 length: 19
clone size: few
J gene: TRBJ1-5

CDR3 DNA: TGTGCCAGTAGTATAGTTCAGGGTCCGAATCAGCCCCAGCATTTT
CDR3 protein: CASSIVQGPNQPQHF
V gene: TRBV19
D gene: NA
CDR3 length: 15
clone size: few
J gene: TRBJ1-5

CDR3 DNA: TGTGCCAGTAGTATAGATCGGGATGAGCAGTTCTTC
CDR3 protein: CASSIDRDEQFF
V gene: TRBV19
D gene: NA
CDR3 length: 12
clone size: NA
J gene: TRBJ2-1

CDR3 DNA: TGTGCCAGCAGCCCAAGGGTTAGCGGAGGGCACACAGATACGCAGTATTTT
CDR3 protein: CASSPRVSGGHTDTQYF
V gene: TRBV11-2
D gene: NA
CDR3 length: 17
clone size: few
J gene: TRBJ2-3

CDR3 DNA: TGTGCCATCAGCACAGGGGGGGGGAGCAATCAGCCCCAGCATTTT
CDR3 protein: CAISTGGGSNQPQHF
V gene: TRBV10-3
D gene: TRBD1
CDR3 length: 15
clone size: NA
J gene: TRBJ1-5

CDR3 DNA: TGTGCCAGCAGTTCCCCGGGACTAGCGGAGCAAGAGACCCAGTACTTC
CDR3 protein: CASSSPGLAEQETQYF
V gene: TRBV28
D gene: TRBD2
CDR3 length: 16
clone size: NA
J gene: TRBJ2-5

CDR3 DNA: TGCGCCAGCAGCCGAGAGGGAGGACCTGGAAACACCATATATTTT
CDR3 protein: CASSREGGPGNTIYF
V gene: TRBV5-1
D gene: NA
CDR3 length: 15
clone size: many
J gene: TRBJ1-3

CDR3 DNA: TGTGCCAGCAGCCAAGGGGAGGCCCTCAAAGAGACCCAGTACTTC
CDR3 protein: CASSQGEALKETQYF
V gene: TRBV3-1/TRBV3-2
D gene: NA
CDR3 length: 15
clone size: many
J gene: TRBJ2-5

CDR3 DNA: TGTGCCAGCAGCTCCCGACAGGGCACTGAAGCTTTCTTT
CDR3 protein: CASSSRQGTEAFF
V gene: TRBV9
D gene: TRBD1
CDR3 length: 13
clone size: NA
J gene: TRBJ1-1

CDR3 DNA: TGTGCCAGCAGTTTTAGGGGGACAGATACGCAGTATTTT
CDR3 protein: CASSFRGTDTQYF
V gene: TRBV12-3/TRBV12-4
D gene: NA
CDR3 length: 13
clone size: NA
J gene: TRBJ2-3

CDR3 DNA: TGTGCCAGCAGATACTTACTTAGCACAGATACGCAGTATTTT
CDR3 protein: CASRYLLSTDTQYF
V gene: TRBV28
D gene: NA
CDR3 length: 14
clone size: NA
J gene: TRBJ2-3

CDR3 DNA: TGTGCCACGACCGGACAGGCCCCAGATGGCTACACCTTC
CDR3 protein: CATTGQAPDGYTF
V gene: TRBV10-3
D gene: TRBD1
CDR3 length: 13
clone size: NA
J gene: TRBJ1-2

CDR3 DNA: TGTGCCAGCAGCTTAGGCTCCGGGGGGACTGAAGCTTTCTTT
CDR3 protein: CASSLGSGGTEAFF
V gene: TRBV7-6
D gene: NA
CDR3 length: 14
clone size: once
J gene: TRBJ1-1

CDR3 DNA: TGCGCCAGCAGCCGGGACTACGACTACGAGCAGTACTTC
CDR3 protein: CASSRDYDYEQYF
V gene: TRBV10-1
D gene: TRBD2
CDR3 length: 13
clone size: NA
J gene: TRBJ2-7

CDR3 DNA: TGTGCCAGCAGCTTAGATCTATCAGCGGACCAGCATTTT
CDR3 protein: CASSLDLSADQHF
V gene: TRBV7-9
D gene: NA
CDR3 length: 13
clone size: NA
J gene: TRBJ1-5

CDR3 DNA: TGTGCCAGCAGCTCCCGGGGGGACAATGAGCAGTTCTTC
CDR3 protein: CASSSRGDNEQFF
V gene: TRBV12-3/TRBV12-4
D gene: TRBD2
CDR3 length: 13
clone size: few
J gene: TRBJ2-1

CDR3 DNA: TGTGCCAGCAGCGCCCGACAGGGTTCCTACGAGCAGTACTTC
CDR3 protein: CASSARQGSYEQYF
V gene: TRBV7-9
D gene: TRBD1
CDR3 length: 14
clone size: once
J gene: TRBJ2-7

CDR3 DNA: TGCGCCAGCAGCCCGGCTAGTGGCAGGGGGAGTGAAAAACTGTTTTTT
CDR3 protein: CASSPASGRGSEKLFF
V gene: TRBV5-1
D gene: TRBD1
CDR3 length: 16
clone size: few
J gene: TRBJ1-4

CDR3 DNA: TGTGCCATCAGCTCCGGGACAGGGGGGGAGACCCAGTACTTC
CDR3 protein: CAISSGTGGETQYF
V gene: TRBV10-3
D gene: TRBD1
CDR3 length: 14
clone size: NA
J gene: TRBJ2-5

CDR3 DNA: TGTGCCAGCAGCCTGGGGTATCGAGCGGGGGCGGGAGGCGAGCAGTACTTC
CDR3 protein: CASSLGYRAGAGGEQYF
V gene: TRBV5-4
D gene: TRBD2
CDR3 length: 17
clone size: NA
J gene: TRBJ2-7

CDR3 DNA: TGTGCCAGTAGTATTGTGACAGGTCGGGCGAGGCCCCAGCATTTT
CDR3 protein: CASSIVTGRARPQHF
V gene: TRBV19
D gene: NA
CDR3 length: 15
clone size: NA
J gene: TRBJ1-5

CDR3 DNA: TGTGCCATCAGCCTGGGGCCAACTGAAGCTTTCTTT
CDR3 protein: CAISLGPTEAFF
V gene: TRBV10-3
D gene: NA
CDR3 length: 12
clone size: NA
J gene: TRBJ1-1

CDR3 DNA: TGTGCCAGCAGTGCGTCGTCGGGGGAGGCCTCCTACGAGCAGTACTTC
CDR3 protein: CASSASSGEASYEQYF
V gene: TRBV27
D gene: NA
CDR3 length: 16
clone size: NA
J gene: TRBJ2-7

CDR3 DNA: TGTGCCAGCAGCCGTTCTAGCGGGGGGGCAGATACGCAGTATTTT
CDR3 protein: CASSRSSGGADTQYF
V gene: TRBV7-9
D gene: TRBD2
CDR3 length: 15
clone size: once
J gene: TRBJ2-3

CDR3 DNA: TGTGCCAGCAGTTTTCGAGACAGGAGTTCACCACGGTTCTTC
CDR3 protein: CASSFRDRSSPRFF
V gene: TRBV27
D gene: NA
CDR3 length: 14
clone size: NA
J gene: TRBJ2-1